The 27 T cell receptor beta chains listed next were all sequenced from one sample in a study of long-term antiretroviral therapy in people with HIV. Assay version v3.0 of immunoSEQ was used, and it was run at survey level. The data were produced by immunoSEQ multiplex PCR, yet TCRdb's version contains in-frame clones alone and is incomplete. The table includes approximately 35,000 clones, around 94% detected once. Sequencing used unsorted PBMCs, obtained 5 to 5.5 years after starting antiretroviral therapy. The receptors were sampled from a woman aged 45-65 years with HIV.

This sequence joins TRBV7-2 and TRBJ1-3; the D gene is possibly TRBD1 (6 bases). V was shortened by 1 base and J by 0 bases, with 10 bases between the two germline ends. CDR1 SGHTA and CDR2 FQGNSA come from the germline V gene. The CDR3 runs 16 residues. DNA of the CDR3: TGTGCCAGCAGCTTAGGGACAGCCATCTCTGGAAACACCATATATTTT. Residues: CASSLGTAISGNTIYF.

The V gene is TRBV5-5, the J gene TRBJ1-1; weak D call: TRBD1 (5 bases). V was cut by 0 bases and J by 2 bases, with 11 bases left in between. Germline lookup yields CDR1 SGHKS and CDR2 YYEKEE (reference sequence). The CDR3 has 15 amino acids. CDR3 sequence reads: CASSLGQLANTEAFF. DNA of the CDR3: TGTGCCAGCAGCTTGGGACAGCTAGCTAACACTGAAGCTTTCTTT.

The CDR3 reads CASSPERGTSTGELFF. CDR3 in DNA: TGTGCCAGCTCACCCGAAAGGGGCACGAGCACCGGGGAGCTGTTTTTT. This rearrangement joins TRBV18 to TRBJ2-2, with D perhaps TRBD1 (5 bases). CDR3 length: 16 amino acids. With 3 bases removed from V and 4 bases from J, the gap between germline ends came to 15 bases. Germline CDR1 is KGHSH and CDR2 is LQKENI.

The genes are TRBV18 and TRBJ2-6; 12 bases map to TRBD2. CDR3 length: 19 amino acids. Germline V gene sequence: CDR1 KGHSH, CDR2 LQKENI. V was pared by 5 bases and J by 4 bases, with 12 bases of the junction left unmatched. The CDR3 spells CASSIRTSGETRGANVLTF. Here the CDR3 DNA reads TGTGCCAGCTCAATAAGGACTAGCGGGGAAACGAGGGGGGCCAACGTCCTGACTTTC. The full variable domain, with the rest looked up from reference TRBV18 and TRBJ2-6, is NAGVMQNPRHLVRRRGQEARLRCSPMKGHSHVYWYRQLPEEGLKFMVYLQKENIIDESGMPKERFSAEFPKEGPSILRIQQVVRGDSAAYFCASSIRTSGETRGANVLTFGAGSRLTVL.

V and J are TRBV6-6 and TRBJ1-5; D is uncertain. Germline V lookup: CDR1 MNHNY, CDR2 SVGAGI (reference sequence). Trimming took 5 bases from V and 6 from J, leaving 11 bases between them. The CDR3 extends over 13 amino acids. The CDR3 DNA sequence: TGTGCCAGCAGTCCCGACGTGAGTCAGCCCCAGCATTTT. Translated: CASSPDVSQPQHF.

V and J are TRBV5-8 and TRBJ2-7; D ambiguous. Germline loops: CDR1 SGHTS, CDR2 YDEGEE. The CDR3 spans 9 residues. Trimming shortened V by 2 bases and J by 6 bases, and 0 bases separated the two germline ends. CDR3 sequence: CASSFEQYF. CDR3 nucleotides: TGTGCCAGCAGCTTCGAGCAGTACTTC.

The chain's CDR3 is CASSQDTGFTNEKLFF. The CDR3 DNA reads TGCGCCAGCAGCCAGGACACAGGGTTCACTAATGAAAAACTGTTTTTT. The rearrangement uses TRBV4-3 and TRBJ1-4; TRBD1 might be the D (6 bases). There are 16 residues in the CDR3. CDR1 is LGHNA and CDR2 is YSLEER in the germline V gene. V lost 3 bases, J lost 2 bases, and 13 bases lay in between.

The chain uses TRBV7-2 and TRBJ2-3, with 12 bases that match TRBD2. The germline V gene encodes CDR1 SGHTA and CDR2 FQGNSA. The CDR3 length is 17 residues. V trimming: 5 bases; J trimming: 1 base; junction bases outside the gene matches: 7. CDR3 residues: CASSIRLAGAGTDTQYF. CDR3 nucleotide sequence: TGTGCCAGCAGCATTAGACTAGCGGGGGCCGGCACAGATACGCAGTATTTT.

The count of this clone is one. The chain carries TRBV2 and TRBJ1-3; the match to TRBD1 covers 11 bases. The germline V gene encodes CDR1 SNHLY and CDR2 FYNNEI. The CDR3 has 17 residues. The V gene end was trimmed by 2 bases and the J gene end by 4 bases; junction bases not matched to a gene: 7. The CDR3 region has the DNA TGTGCCAGCAGTGAAAACTTAGGGACAGGGGGAGGAAACACCATATATTTT. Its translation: CASSENLGTGGGNTIYF.

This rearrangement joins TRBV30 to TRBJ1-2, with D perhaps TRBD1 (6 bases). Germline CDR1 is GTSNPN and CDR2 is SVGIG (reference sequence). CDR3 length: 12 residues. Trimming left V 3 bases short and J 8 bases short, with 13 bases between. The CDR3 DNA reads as TGTGCCTGGAGCCTACAGGGTCGGGGCTACACCTTC. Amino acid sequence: CAWSLQGRGYTF.

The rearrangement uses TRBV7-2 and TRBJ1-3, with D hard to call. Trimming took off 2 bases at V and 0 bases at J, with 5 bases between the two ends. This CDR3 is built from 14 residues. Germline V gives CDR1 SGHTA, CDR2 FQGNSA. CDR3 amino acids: CASSLSNSGNTIYF. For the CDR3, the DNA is TGTGCCAGCAGCTTATCGAACTCTGGAAACACCATATATTTT.

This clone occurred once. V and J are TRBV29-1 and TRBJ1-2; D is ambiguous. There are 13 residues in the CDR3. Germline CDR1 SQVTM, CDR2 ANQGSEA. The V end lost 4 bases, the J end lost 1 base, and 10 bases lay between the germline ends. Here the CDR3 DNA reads TGCAGCGTTGGGAACAGACTTAACTATGGCTACACCTTC. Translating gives CSVGNRLNYGYTF.

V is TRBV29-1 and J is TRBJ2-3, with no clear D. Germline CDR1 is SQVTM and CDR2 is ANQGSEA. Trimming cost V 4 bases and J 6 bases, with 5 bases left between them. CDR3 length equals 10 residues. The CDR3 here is CSVGVDTQYF. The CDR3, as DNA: TGCAGCGTTGGGGTGGATACGCAGTATTTT.

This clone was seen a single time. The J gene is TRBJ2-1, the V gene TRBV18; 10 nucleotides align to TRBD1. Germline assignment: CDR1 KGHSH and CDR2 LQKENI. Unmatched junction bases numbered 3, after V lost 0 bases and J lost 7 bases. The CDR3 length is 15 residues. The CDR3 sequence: CASSPPGQGRNEQFF. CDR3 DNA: TGTGCCAGCTCACCACCGGGACAGGGGCGGAATGAGCAGTTCTTC.

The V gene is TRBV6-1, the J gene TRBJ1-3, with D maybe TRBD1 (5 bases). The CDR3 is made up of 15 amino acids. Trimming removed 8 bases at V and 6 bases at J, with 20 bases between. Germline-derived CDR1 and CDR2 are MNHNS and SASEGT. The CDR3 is CASLDPGRGENTIYF. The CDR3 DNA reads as TGTGCCAGCCTAGATCCCGGGCGGGGGGAAAACACCATATATTTT.

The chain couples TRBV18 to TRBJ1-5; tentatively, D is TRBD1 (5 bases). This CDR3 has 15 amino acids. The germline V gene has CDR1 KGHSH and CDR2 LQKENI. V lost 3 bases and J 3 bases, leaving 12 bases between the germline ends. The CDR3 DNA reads TGTGCCAGCTCACCCTCCGGGACTATCAATCAGCCCCAGCATTTT. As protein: CASSPSGTINQPQHF.

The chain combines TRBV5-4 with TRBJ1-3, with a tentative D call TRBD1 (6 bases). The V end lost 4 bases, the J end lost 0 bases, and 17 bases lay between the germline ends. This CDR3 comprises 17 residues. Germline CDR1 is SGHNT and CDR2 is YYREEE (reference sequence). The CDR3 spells CASSRRGPLNSGNTIYF. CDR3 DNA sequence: TGTGCCAGCAGCCGCCGGGGGCCCCTAAACTCTGGAAACACCATATATTTT.

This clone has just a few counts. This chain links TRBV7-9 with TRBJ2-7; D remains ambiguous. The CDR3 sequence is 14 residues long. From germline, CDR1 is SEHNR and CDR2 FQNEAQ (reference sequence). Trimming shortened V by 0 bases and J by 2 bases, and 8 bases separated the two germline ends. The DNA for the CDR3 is TGTGCCAGCAGCTTAGCGATAGGCCCCTACGAGCAGTACTTC. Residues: CASSLAIGPYEQYF.

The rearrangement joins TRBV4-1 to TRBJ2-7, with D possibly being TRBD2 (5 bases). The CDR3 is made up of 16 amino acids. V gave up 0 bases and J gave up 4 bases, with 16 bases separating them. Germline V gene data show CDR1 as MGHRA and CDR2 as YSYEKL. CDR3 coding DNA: TGCGCCAGCAGCCAAGATGACGGGGAGCCGGGGTACGAGCAGTACTTC. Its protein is CASSQDDGEPGYEQYF.

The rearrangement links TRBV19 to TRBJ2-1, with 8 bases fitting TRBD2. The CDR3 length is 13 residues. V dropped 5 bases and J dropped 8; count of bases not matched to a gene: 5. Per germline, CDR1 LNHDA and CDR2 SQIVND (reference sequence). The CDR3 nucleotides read TGTGCCAGTAGTCTTACTAGCGGCGATGAGCAGTTCTTC. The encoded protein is CASSLTSGDEQFF.

The CDR3 nucleotides read TGTGCCAGCTCAACAGGGAACACTGAAGCTTTCTTT. Protein sequence: CASSTGNTEAFF. This chain joins TRBV18 and TRBJ1-1; TRBD1 might be the D (5 bases). The ends were cut back, 5 bases at V and 1 base at J, with 5 bases in the middle. Germline lookup yields CDR1 KGHSH and CDR2 LQKENI. The CDR3 is 12 residues long.

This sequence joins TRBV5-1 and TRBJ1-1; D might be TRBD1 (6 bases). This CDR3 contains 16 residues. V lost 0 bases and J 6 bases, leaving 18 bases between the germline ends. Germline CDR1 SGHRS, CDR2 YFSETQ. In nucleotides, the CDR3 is TGCGCCAGCAGCTTGGGGGCCCTACAGGGATGGGCTGAAGCTTTCTTT. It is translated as CASSLGALQGWAEAFF.

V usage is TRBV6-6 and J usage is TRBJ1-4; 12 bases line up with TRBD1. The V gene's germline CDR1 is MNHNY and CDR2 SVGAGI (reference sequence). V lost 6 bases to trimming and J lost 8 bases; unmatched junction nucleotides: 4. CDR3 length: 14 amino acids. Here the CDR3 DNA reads TGTGCCAGCAGGGGACAGGGGGCGGGAGAAAAACTGTTTTTT. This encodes CASRGQGAGEKLFF.

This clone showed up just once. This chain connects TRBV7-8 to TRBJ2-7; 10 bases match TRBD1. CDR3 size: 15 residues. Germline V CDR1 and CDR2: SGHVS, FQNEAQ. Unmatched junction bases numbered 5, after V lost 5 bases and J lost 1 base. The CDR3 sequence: CASSRGTGVSYEQYF. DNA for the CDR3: TGTGCCAGCAGCCGAGGGACAGGGGTATCCTACGAGCAGTACTTC.

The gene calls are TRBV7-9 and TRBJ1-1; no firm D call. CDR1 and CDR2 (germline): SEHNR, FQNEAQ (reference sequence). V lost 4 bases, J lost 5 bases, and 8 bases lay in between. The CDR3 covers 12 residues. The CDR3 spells CASSSSRTEAFF. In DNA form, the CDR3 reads TGTGCCAGCAGCTCAAGTCGGACTGAAGCTTTCTTT.

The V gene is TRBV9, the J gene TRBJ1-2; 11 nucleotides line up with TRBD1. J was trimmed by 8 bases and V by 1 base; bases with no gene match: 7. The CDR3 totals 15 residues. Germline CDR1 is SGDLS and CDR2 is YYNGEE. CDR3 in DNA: TGTGCCAGCAGCGTACCCCGGACAGGGGGCGTGGGCTACACCTTC. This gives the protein CASSVPRTGGVGYTF.

CDR3 protein: CASSSLYTEAFF. CDR3 nucleotides: TGTGCCAGCAGCTCACTATACACTGAAGCTTTCTTT. The chain uses TRBV11-2 and TRBJ1-1; no firm D call. The V end was cut by 4 bases, the J end by 3 bases, with 6 bases between. This CDR3 spans 12 amino acids. Looked up from germline, CDR1 is SGHAT and CDR2 is FQNNGV.